Shown below are 24 T cell receptor beta chains from a single sample sequenced in a study of early T cells in non-severe SARS-CoV-2 infection (dated by TCRdb to about 2021). The method behind the library was 5' RACE. The reads were generated on a NextSeq 500. Using fastp at Q25 and MiXCR, TCRdb reprocessed the public reads and kept productive beta chains. When rows share a CDR3 protein, they turn into one entry using the most common DNA and genes. The sample table holds tens of thousands of distinct CDR3 sequences, of which over 7% were seen once. The top ten clones comprise more than 20% of the sample. Sequencing used whole blood. The receptors come from an adult who was a healthcare worker with PCR-confirmed SARS-CoV-2 infection or an uninfected control (not recorded which).

This clonotype was seen at least ten times. V usage is TRBV10-3 and J usage is TRBJ2-5; 8 bases fit TRBD1. V shed 6 bases and J 1 base; nucleotides not matched to a gene: 1. The length of the CDR3 is 13 residues. Germline loops: CDR1 ENHRY, CDR2 SYGVKD. The CDR3 bases are TGTGCCATCAGGGGACAGGTCCAAGAGACCCAGTACTTC. Protein: CAIRGQVQETQYF.

V is TRBV5-1 and J is TRBJ2-7, with a tentative D call TRBD1 (6 bases). The germline CDR1 and CDR2 sequences are SGHRS and YFSETQ. The CDR3 extends over 13 amino acids. With 4 bases removed from V and 5 bases from J, the gap between germline ends came to 13 bases. DNA of the CDR3: TGCGCCAGCAGCAAGGGACAAAGGGACGAGCAGTACTTC. The encoded protein is CASSKGQRDEQYF.

This clonotype was seen a few times. The chain uses TRBV18 and TRBJ1-1; no clear D gene. V was cut by 6 bases and J by 1 base, with 6 bases left in between. This CDR3 spans 12 amino acids. Germline CDR1 KGHSH, CDR2 LQKENI. The CDR3 loop reads CASSQRNTEAFF. DNA of the CDR3: TGTGCCAGCTCTCAAAGGAACACTGAAGCTTTCTTT.

This rearrangement joins TRBV3-1 to TRBJ1-1; D remains unclear. CDR1 LGHDT and CDR2 YNNKEL come from the germline V gene (reference sequence). V lost 8 bases, J lost 2 bases, and 12 bases lay in between. The CDR3 has 13 amino acids. CDR3 loop: CASSPQINTEAFF. CDR3 coding DNA: TGTGCCAGCTCTCCTCAAATAAACACTGAAGCTTTCTTT.

V usage is TRBV29-1 and J usage is TRBJ2-5, with D unresolved. Germline V CDR1 and CDR2: SQVTM, ANQGSEA. Trimming removed 8 bases from V and 5 bases from J, with 15 bases in between. The length of the CDR3 is 12 residues. CDR3 DNA sequence: TGCAGCTCCGCGGACGGAGCGGAGACCCAGTACTTC. This codes for CSSADGAETQYF.

This clonotype was recorded at least ten times. The chain couples TRBV18 to TRBJ1-1; D gene unclear. Per the germline V gene, CDR1 is KGHSH and CDR2 is LQKENI. CDR3 length: 14 residues. Trimming cost V 2 bases and J 4 bases, with 11 bases left between them. In DNA form, the CDR3 reads TGTGCCAGCTCACCAAATAGTGAGACCACTGAAGCTTTCTTT. It codes for CASSPNSETTEAFF.

This chain links TRBV18 with TRBJ1-1; the D is unclear. Trimming stripped 4 bases from V and 3 bases from J, with 15 bases between. The CDR3 has 15 amino acids. The V gene's germline CDR1 is KGHSH and CDR2 LQKENI. The CDR3 DNA reads TGTGCCAGCTCACTCAATTTGATGAGAGACACTGAAGCTTTCTTT. Protein sequence: CASSLNLMRDTEAFF.

The V call is TRBV6-1, the J call TRBJ1-2; D is unresolved. This CDR3 is built from 14 residues. CDR1 is MNHNS, CDR2 SASEGT, per germline. V gave up 6 bases and J gave up 0 bases, with 11 bases separating them. The CDR3 DNA sequence: TGTGCCAGCAGGACCCACCTAGCTAACTATGGCTACACCTTC. It codes for CASRTHLANYGYTF.

The chain has TRBV2 and TRBJ2-7; D is unresolved. The V end was cut by 3 bases, the J end by 2 bases, with 8 bases between. This CDR3 spans 13 amino acids. Germline CDR1 reads SNHLY; CDR2 reads FYNNEI. CDR3 loop: CASSDLAPYEQYF. The DNA of the CDR3 is TGTGCCAGCAGTGACTTGGCACCCTACGAGCAGTACTTC.

This clonotype was seen many times. This rearrangement joins TRBV6-5 to TRBJ2-1; D unclear. There are 12 residues in the CDR3. V lost 2 bases to trimming and J lost 10 bases, with 9 bases between them. Germline CDR1 MNHEY, CDR2 SVGAGI. The chain's CDR3 is CASSYLSGEQFF. The CDR3 DNA reads TGTGCCAGCAGTTACCTTTCGGGCGAGCAGTTCTTC.

This clonotype was counted between two and nine times. The chain employs TRBV6-1 and TRBJ2-2, with 7 positions matching TRBD2. Trimming took 8 bases from V and 1 from J; bases not matched to a gene: 4. This CDR3 has 14 amino acids. From germline, CDR1 is MNHNS and CDR2 SASEGT. CDR3 DNA sequence: TGTGCCAGCCAAGCGGGGCTGAACACCGGGGAGCTGTTTTTT. This gives the protein CASQAGLNTGELFF.

This clonotype showed up just a few times. The chain has TRBV5-1 and TRBJ2-1; 11 bases are shared with TRBD2. The CDR3 length is 15 residues. CDR1 is SGHRS and CDR2 is YFSETQ in the germline V gene. Germline trimming cut 4 bases from V and 4 bases from J; bases unmatched to any gene: 4. The CDR3 nucleotides are TGCGCCAGCAGCCTGACTAGCGGGGAATACAATGAGCAGTTCTTC. The encoded protein is CASSLTSGEYNEQFF.

This clonotype was picked up many times. The chain combines TRBV12-3 or TRBV12-4 with TRBJ2-1; D is unclear. The CDR3 is 12 amino acids. The germline V and J ends were trimmed by 4 bases and 6 bases, with 7 bases remaining between them. In DNA form, the CDR3 reads TGTGCCAGCAGTTCCTTACTCAATGAGCAGTTCTTC. Its protein is CASSSLLNEQFF.

This clonotype was observed a few times. The chain has TRBV25-1 and TRBJ2-5, with D perhaps assigned TRBD1 or TRBD2 (5 bases each). V lost 6 bases and J lost 0, with 14 bases in between. The germline CDR1 and CDR2 sequences are MGHDK and SYGVNS. The CDR3 length is 15 residues. The chain's CDR3 is CASSDRGRDQETQYF. The CDR3 coding sequence is TGTGCCAGCAGCGACCGGGGACGGGACCAAGAGACCCAGTACTTC.

This clonotype has only a few counts. The chain has TRBV29-1 and TRBJ2-7, with 10 positions matching TRBD1. Germline V gene data show CDR1 as SQVTM and CDR2 as ANQGSEA. CDR3 size: 13 residues. V gave up 1 base and J gave up 3 bases; unmatched junction bases: 0. The CDR3: CSVEGTGGYEQYF. The DNA of the CDR3 is TGCAGCGTTGAAGGGACAGGGGGCTACGAGCAGTACTTC.

The chain employs TRBV4-2 and TRBJ1-4, with D unresolved. CDR3 size: 16 residues. V was clipped by 4 bases and J by 4 bases, with 16 bases between them. Germline lookup yields CDR1 LGHNA and CDR2 YNFKEQ. CDR3 sequence (DNA): TGTGCCAGCAGCCCCCTGGGGTTATGGAGTAATGAAAAACTGTTTTTT. Protein: CASSPLGLWSNEKLFF.

This clonotype was picked up a small number of times. The gene calls are TRBV2 and TRBJ1-1, with D maybe TRBD1 (5 bases). Trimming pared 6 bases from V and 0 bases from J, leaving 14 bases between. The CDR3 runs 15 residues. Germline V gene sequence: CDR1 SNHLY, CDR2 FYNNEI. This CDR3 is CASRRRVSVNTEAFF. The CDR3 DNA reads as TGTGCCAGCAGACGCAGGGTATCCGTGAACACTGAAGCTTTCTTT.

In this sample, this clonotype turned up many times. The chain's CDR3 is CASTLEAVTSYEQYF. CDR3 in DNA: TGTGCCAGCACCCTTGAAGCGGTGACCTCCTACGAGCAGTACTTC. The rearrangement joins TRBV2 to TRBJ2-7; a possible D gene is TRBD2 (5 bases). V was shortened by 7 bases and J by 0 bases, with 16 bases between the two germline ends. Germline V gene data show CDR1 as SNHLY and CDR2 as FYNNEI. The CDR3 totals 15 residues.

The chain joins TRBV30 to TRBJ2-1; 11 nucleotides align to TRBD1. Germline V gene sequence: CDR1 GTSNPN, CDR2 SVGIG (reference sequence). This CDR3 contains 15 residues. V trimming: 6 bases; J trimming: 9 bases; junction bases outside the gene matches: 13. This CDR3 reads CACDPPGQGVGEQFF. The CDR3 region has the DNA TGTGCCTGCGACCCCCCGGGACAGGGGGTCGGTGAGCAGTTCTTC.

This clonotype was found many times. The J gene is TRBJ2-2, the V gene TRBV9; D unclear. CDR1 is SGDLS and CDR2 is YYNGEE in the germline V gene. The germline V and J ends were trimmed by 0 bases and 6 bases, with 3 bases remaining between them. CDR3 length: 12 residues. The CDR3 bases are TGTGCCAGCAGCGTAGTTCCCGGGGAGCTGTTTTTT. Its translation is CASSVVPGELFF.

The V gene is TRBV11-1, the J gene TRBJ2-1; a possible D gene is TRBD1 (6 bases). CDR1 and CDR2 from the germline V gene are SGHAT and FQDESV (reference sequence). This CDR3 has 16 amino acids. Trimming shortened V by 4 bases and J by 2 bases, and 15 bases separated the two germline ends. CDR3 coding DNA: TGTGCCAGCAGCTCCGTAAGGGGGTCGCCCTACAATGAGCAGTTCTTC. Protein product: CASSSVRGSPYNEQFF.

V gene TRBV18 combines with J gene TRBJ1-5; perhaps TRBD1 as D (5 bases). V lost 5 bases and J lost 0, with 14 bases in between. The CDR3 totals 16 residues. Germline V gene sequence: CDR1 KGHSH, CDR2 LQKENI. In DNA, the CDR3 is TGTGCCAGCTCAACGACAGCCCCGTATAGCAATCAGCCCCAGCATTTT. This encodes CASSTTAPYSNQPQHF. Combining the CDR3 with reference TRBV18 and TRBJ1-5 gives the whole variable domain NAGVMQNPRHLVRRRGQEARLRCSPMKGHSHVYWYRQLPEEGLKFMVYLQKENIIDESGMPKERFSAEFPKEGPSILRIQQVVRGDSAAYFCASSTTAPYSNQPQHFGDGTRLSIL.

The chain carries TRBV20-1 and TRBJ1-1, with D possibly matching TRBD1 (5 bases). V was trimmed by 3 bases and J by 1 base, leaving 15 bases between them. The CDR3 loop spans 15 amino acids. Per germline, CDR1 DFQATT and CDR2 SNEGSKA (reference sequence). This CDR3 reads CSASLGRMENTEAFF. The CDR3 bases are TGCAGTGCTAGCCTGGGGCGCATGGAGAACACTGAAGCTTTCTTT.

This clonotype turned up a few times. The rearrangement uses TRBV28 and TRBJ2-1; weak D call: TRBD1 (6 bases). The CDR3 spans 15 residues. CDR1 and CDR2 from the germline V gene are MDHEN and SYDVKM. With 6 bases removed from V and 8 bases from J, the gap between germline ends came to 20 bases. CDR3: CASSPSRAGVDEQFF. The DNA for the CDR3 is TGTGCCAGCAGCCCTTCGAGGGCAGGGGTGGATGAGCAGTTCTTC.